This T cell receptor (beta chain) was sequenced during a study of blood T cell repertoires in COVID-19. Study-level background: In each case, the material was cDNA or gDNA derived from T cells, B-cell-depleted T cells, or PBMCs.

Original processing notes: Quantification of nucleated cells was approximated via reference gene primer amplification. The method was immunoSEQ multiplex PCR; TCRdb's version includes in-frame clones alone and lacks a portion of them. V and J calls and clone size are given by that table; D and trimming were obtained from the DNA. The sample yields 90,000 to 95,000 clones, about 91% seen once. The CDR3 has 14 residues. Germline V lookup: CDR1 SGHKS, CDR2 YYEKEE (reference sequence). This clone was seen once. One junction end does not reproduce the germline sequence, and a read error may be involved. This clonotype was obtained from a woman aged 70-85 years with acute or convalescent COVID-19. The chain links TRBV5-5 to TRBJ1-6; 9 bases map to TRBD1. Sequencing input: peripheral blood. The CDR3 is CASSLGTGPTRENF. The CDR3 nucleotides read TGTGCCAGCAGCTTAGGGACAGGGCCGACGCGTGAAAACTTT.